This note documents a single T cell receptor (beta chain) sequence. The target antigen is unknown. A read error may produce the germline difference seen at one junction end. These data are taken from a study of cytomegalovirus exposure and HLA in healthy donors. Background on the study: HLA-typed donors were the source of approximately 88 million unique TCRs, which an early data release held. The study's findings and limits: Follow-up analysis found HLA locus-dependent TCR association rates, highest for DRB1 and lowest for HLA-C. When analyzed later, a missense DCLRE1C variant was found to be linked to TCR beta V- and J-gene trimming. TCR beta sequences reportedly predicted the HLA-A and HLA-B alleles of most subjects accurately.

PCR used 60 Vbeta primers and 13 Jbeta primers. Repertoires were generated with immunoSEQ multiplex PCR, while TCRdb's copy carries only in-frame clones and drops some. The sample includes some 110,000 clones. This CDR3 comprises 17 residues. CDR1 and CDR2 (germline): MGHDK, SYGVNS. The clonotype comes from a man younger than 40 in good health and CMV-seronegative. The genes are TRBV25-1 and TRBJ1-6; D may be TRBD1 (6 bases). The sample comprised PBMCs. The CDR3 loop is CASSDRDTPTRNSPLRF. In nucleotides, the CDR3 is TGTGCCAGCAGTGACCGGGACACCCCCACTAGGAATTCACCCCTCCGCTTT.